A single sample gave rise to the 14 T cell receptor beta chains below, sequenced in a study of T cell responses to AZD1222 COVID-19 vaccine. Here immunoSEQ multiplex PCR was the method, and the copy in TCRdb shows in-frame clones only, minus some. The sample shows about 270,000 clones, around 93% of them seen only once. The material was peripheral blood, obtained 28 days after the second AZD1222 dose. The receptor set was obtained from an adult who received the AZD1222 COVID-19 vaccine.

In this sample, this clone turned up once. This chain's CDR3 is CASSDTRTGKLFF. CDR3 nucleotides: TGTGCCAGCAGTGATACGAGGACGGGAAAACTGTTTTTT. The V gene is TRBV12-3 or TRBV12-4, the J gene TRBJ1-4, with no clear D. V lost 5 bases to trimming and J lost 10 bases, with 14 bases between them. This CDR3 has 13 residues.

Remarks on this clone: A junction boundary mismatches the germline segment, possibly from a read error. The V call is TRBV7-3, the J call TRBJ1-2, with no clear D. This CDR3 has 13 residues. Germline values: CDR1 SGHTA, CDR2 FQGTGA. In DNA, the CDR3 is TGTGCCAGCAGCTTAACGCGGATAAGGGAAAAGAGTTTC. Protein sequence: CASSLTRIREKSF.

This chain connects TRBV16 to TRBJ1-2; no clear D gene. Per the germline V gene, CDR1 is KGHSY and CDR2 is FQNENV. Trimming left V 8 bases short and J 0 bases short, with 10 bases between. This CDR3 is 13 amino acids long. CDR3 loop: CASAAQSNYGYTF. CDR3 in DNA: TGTGCCAGCGCGGCACAGTCTAACTATGGCTACACCTTC.

This rearrangement joins TRBV10-2 to TRBJ1-1; D gene ambiguous. Trimming stripped 5 bases from V and 3 bases from J, with 10 bases between. This CDR3 is built from 13 residues. Germline values: CDR1 WSHSY, CDR2 SAAADI. CDR3 sequence (DNA): TGCGCCAGCAGTACGTGGGTGGACACTGAAGCTTTCTTT. Protein product: CASSTWVDTEAFF.

The V call is TRBV2, the J call TRBJ1-1, with D possibly matching TRBD1 (6 bases). Germline loops: CDR1 SNHLY, CDR2 FYNNEI. With 8 bases removed from V and 2 bases from J, the gap between germline ends came to 12 bases. The CDR3 loop spans 13 amino acids. This chain's CDR3 is CASSQGFNTEAFF. The CDR3 DNA reads as TGTGCCAGCTCACAGGGTTTTAACACTGAAGCTTTCTTT. Drawing the rest from reference TRBV2 and TRBJ1-1, the complete variable domain is EPEVTQTPSHQVTQMGQEVILRCVPISNHLYFYWYRQILGQKVEFLVSFYNNEISEKSEIFDDQFSVERPDGSNFTLKIRSTKLEDSAMYFCASSQGFNTEAFFGQGTRLTVV.

The V call is TRBV5-1, the J call TRBJ1-1, with TRBD1 matching 7 bases. The trim removed 6 bases at V and 7 bases at J, leaving 12 bases unmatched. Germline CDR1 is SGHRS and CDR2 is YFSETQ. The CDR3 totals 14 residues. The CDR3 nucleotides read TGCGCCAGCACCCGAACCACAGGGGAGGGTGAAGCTTTCTTT. Protein: CASTRTTGEGEAFF.

V gene TRBV18 combines with J gene TRBJ2-2; a possible D gene is TRBD2 (5 bases). This CDR3 region has 16 residues. The V gene's germline CDR1 is KGHSH and CDR2 LQKENI. V dropped 4 bases and J dropped 0 bases, with 12 bases sitting between them. The CDR3 reads CASSRREGANTGELFF. As DNA, the CDR3 is TGTGCCAGCTCACGACGAGAGGGCGCGAACACCGGGGAGCTGTTTTTT.

The V gene is TRBV7-6, the J gene TRBJ2-1, with a tentative D call TRBD2 (5 bases). CDR1 and CDR2 from the germline V gene are SGHVS and FNYEAQ. V shed 0 bases and J shed 0 bases, with 6 bases lying between them. The CDR3 sequence is 15 residues long. CDR3 DNA: TGTGCCAGCAGCTTAGCGGGAGCCTCCTACAATGAGCAGTTCTTC. Translation gives CASSLAGASYNEQFF.

The chain carries TRBV29-1 and TRBJ2-3, with no clear D. Germline lookup yields CDR1 SQVTM and CDR2 ANQGSEA. The length of the CDR3 is 14 residues. V was pared by 7 bases and J by 4 bases, with 18 bases between. The CDR3 nucleotides read TGCAGCGCCAACCACCGGACGGAATCAGATACGCAGTATTTT. It yields the protein CSANHRTESDTQYF.

V usage is TRBV6-5 and J usage is TRBJ1-2; 11 bases line up with TRBD1. Germline CDR1 MNHEY, CDR2 SVGAGI. CDR3 length: 14 residues. V trimming: 5 bases; J trimming: 7 bases; junction bases outside the gene matches: 6. The CDR3 loop is CASSLGTGGVGYTF. In DNA form, the CDR3 reads TGTGCCAGCAGTCTCGGGACAGGGGGTGTTGGCTACACCTTC.

This rearrangement joins TRBV4-1 to TRBJ1-6; D unresolved. Trimming stripped 1 base from V and 14 bases from J, with 12 bases between. CDR1 MGHRA and CDR2 YSYEKL come from the germline V gene. The CDR3 sequence is 13 residues long. CDR3 bases: TGCGCCAGCAGCCAAGTAGGGAGAAACTCCCTCCACTTT. Its translation: CASSQVGRNSLHF.

V and J are TRBV28 and TRBJ1-2; 12 nucleotides agree with TRBD1. V shed 10 bases, J shed 4 bases, and the junction held 13 bases outside the gene matches. From germline, CDR1 is MDHEN and CDR2 SYDVKM. The CDR3 length is 16 residues. The CDR3 protein is CATLGTGGSGGYGYTF. In nucleotides, the CDR3 is TGTGCCACCCTCGGGACAGGGGGCTCCGGTGGCTATGGCTACACCTTC.

V and J are TRBV18 and TRBJ2-2; the D call may be TRBD1 or TRBD2 (5 bases each). The V and J ends lost 5 bases and 0 bases respectively, with 13 bases between them. CDR1 is KGHSH, CDR2 LQKENI, per germline. This CDR3 has 16 residues. The CDR3, as DNA: TGTGCCAGCTCAGGGCTGGGACCCTCGAACACCGGGGAGCTGTTTTTT. Translation gives CASSGLGPSNTGELFF.

The chain has TRBV4-1 and TRBJ1-2; D is unclear. CDR1 and CDR2 from the germline V gene are MGHRA and YSYEKL. The CDR3 has 14 amino acids. The ends were cut back, 2 bases at V and 3 bases at J, with 10 bases in the middle. CDR3 DNA: TGCGCCAGCAGCCAAAGAGGCGGTTACTATGGCTACACCTTC. Protein: CASSQRGGYYGYTF.